These 14 T cell receptor beta chains share one sample of origin, sequenced in a study of blood T cell repertoires in COVID-19. Generated by immunoSEQ multiplex PCR, the TCRdb table keeps only in-frame clones and is missing some. The sample has approximately 300,000 clones, just under 85% seen once; the top ten hold approximately 4.1%. Sequencing input: peripheral blood. The receptors were sampled from a woman aged 45-65 years with active or convalescent COVID-19.

This chain connects TRBV7-3 to TRBJ1-1; TRBD1 aligns across 7 bases. J gave up 1 base and V 5 bases, and 7 bases lay outside the gene matches. The germline V gene encodes CDR1 SGHTA and CDR2 FQGTGA. The length of the CDR3 is 15 residues. CDR3 coding DNA: TGTGCCAGCAGCCCAGACAGGGCAGGGAACACTGAAGCTTTCTTT. Translated: CASSPDRAGNTEAFF.

This clone was observed a handful of times. The chain uses TRBV5-1 and TRBJ2-2; TRBD2 might be the D (6 bases). There are 12 residues in the CDR3. The V and J ends lost 5 bases and 6 bases respectively, with 8 bases between them. Germline CDR1 is SGHRS and CDR2 is YFSETQ. The CDR3 sequence is CASRGEAGELFF. Written as DNA, the CDR3 is TGCGCCAGCAGGGGGGAGGCCGGGGAGCTGTTTTTT.

The table lists this clone with a few counts. The CDR3 here is CASSIGRVSNQPQHF. CDR3 DNA sequence: TGTGCCAGTAGTATAGGGCGGGTTAGCAATCAGCCCCAGCATTTT. V usage is TRBV19 and J usage is TRBJ1-5; D uncertain. The V gene lost 1 base and the J gene lost 0 bases, with 7 bases spanning the gap. This CDR3 has 15 residues. In germline, CDR1 is LNHDA, CDR2 SQIVND (reference sequence). Variable domain in full (rest from reference TRBV19 and TRBJ1-5): DGGITQSPKYLFRKEGQNVTLSCEQNLNHDAMYWYRQDPGQGLRLIYYSQIVNDFQKGDIAEGYSVSREKKESFPLTVTSAQKNPTAFYLCASSIGRVSNQPQHFGDGTRLSIL.

The chain links TRBV19 to TRBJ1-1; 8 bases match TRBD1. CDR1 LNHDA and CDR2 SQIVND come from the germline V gene (reference sequence). Trimming cost V 3 bases and J 7 bases; bases outside gene matches: 7. The CDR3 has 14 residues. The CDR3 DNA reads as TGTGCCAGTAGTATGCAGACAGGGGCGGATGAAGCTTTCTTT. This encodes CASSMQTGADEAFF.

The CDR3 loop reads CASSHGLEETQYF. DNA of the CDR3: TGCGCCAGCAGCCACGGACTAGAAGAGACCCAGTACTTC. V gene TRBV4-1 combines with J gene TRBJ2-5; TRBD2 aligns across 7 bases. Germline trimming cut 3 bases from V and 3 bases from J; bases unmatched to any gene: 1. The length of the CDR3 is 13 residues. Looked up from germline, CDR1 is MGHRA and CDR2 is YSYEKL.

This clone was detected a few times. The gene calls are TRBV3-1 (or the pseudogene TRBV3-2) and TRBJ2-7; D not certain. From germline, CDR1 is LGHDT and CDR2 YNNKEL (reference sequence). V lost 4 bases and J 3 bases, leaving 16 bases between the germline ends. CDR3 size: 15 residues. The CDR3 spells CASSPRFLDSYEQYF. The CDR3 DNA follows: TGTGCCAGCAGCCCCAGGTTTTTAGATAGCTACGAGCAGTACTTC.

This rearrangement joins TRBV28 to TRBJ2-2; no reliable D call. The CDR3 is made up of 13 amino acids. The V and J ends lost 4 bases and 6 bases respectively, with 9 bases between them. Germline V gene data show CDR1 as MDHEN and CDR2 as SYDVKM. The CDR3 reads CASSSRFPGELFF. Here the CDR3 DNA reads TGTGCCAGCAGTTCCAGGTTTCCCGGGGAGCTGTTTTTT.

This chain connects TRBV7-9 to TRBJ2-1; D may be TRBD1 (6 bases). CDR3 size: 15 residues. Between the trimmed V and J ends, which lost 5 bases and 3 bases, there was a span of 14 bases. Germline-derived CDR1 and CDR2 are SEHNR and FQNEAQ (reference sequence). For the CDR3, the DNA is TGTGCCAGCAGCCTACCGGGGACAATCTACAATGAGCAGTTCTTC. It specifies CASSLPGTIYNEQFF.

The chain is built from TRBV15 and TRBJ2-5; D is unresolved. The CDR3 runs 14 residues. Looked up from germline, CDR1 is LNHNV and CDR2 is YYDKDF (reference sequence). V was cut by 0 bases and J by 5 bases, with 10 bases left in between. The CDR3 nucleotides read TGTGCCACCAGCAGAGATAATGGCAGGGAGACCCAGTACTTC. It translates to CATSRDNGRETQYF.

V gene TRBV12-5 combines with J gene TRBJ2-3, with 11 positions matching TRBD1. J lost 3 bases, V lost 5 bases, and 4 bases had no gene match. Germline CDR1 and CDR2: LGHNT and FRNRAP. This CDR3 spans 15 amino acids. The CDR3 nucleotides read TGTGCTAGTGGTATTGGGACAGGGGGTACAGATACGCAGTATTTT. This codes for CASGIGTGGTDTQYF. Combining the CDR3 with reference TRBV12-5 and TRBJ2-3 gives the whole variable domain DARVTQTPRHKVTEMGQEVTMRCQPILGHNTVFWYRQTMMQGLELLAYFRNRAPLDDSGMPKDRFSAEMPDATLATLKIQPSEPRDSAVYFCASGIGTGGTDTQYFGPGTRLTVL.

V and J are TRBV5-1 and TRBJ2-1; 13 bases agree with TRBD2. CDR1 is SGHRS, CDR2 YFSETQ, per germline. The CDR3 is made up of 18 amino acids. J gave up 0 bases and V 1 base, and 4 bases lay outside the gene matches. The CDR3 loop reads CASSLLRTSGSSYNEQFF. The DNA for the CDR3 is TGCGCCAGCAGCTTGCTTAGGACTAGCGGGAGCTCCTACAATGAGCAGTTCTTC.

The CDR3 loop reads CASSVGLAGRGTQYF. CDR3 nucleotide sequence: TGCGCCAGCAGTGTAGGGCTAGCGGGTCGAGGGACCCAGTACTTC. The V gene is TRBV10-1, the J gene TRBJ2-5; 8 nucleotides line up with TRBD2. Germline CDR1 and CDR2: WNHNN and SYGVQD (reference sequence). After removal of 4 bases from V and 7 bases from J, the junction contained 11 bases not matched to a gene. The CDR3 is 15 amino acids.

CDR3 amino acids: CSVDPGQGYTEAFF. The CDR3 DNA reads TGCAGCGTCGATCCGGGACAGGGATACACTGAAGCTTTCTTT. The chain couples TRBV29-1 to TRBJ1-1; 9 nucleotides line up with TRBD1. The V gene end was trimmed by 6 bases and the J gene end by 3 bases; junction bases not matched to a gene: 8. CDR1 is SQVTM, CDR2 ANQGSEA, per germline. The CDR3 is 14 residues long.

The rearrangement links TRBV10-3 to TRBJ1-2, with 7 nucleotides matching TRBD1. The V and J ends lost 3 bases and 4 bases, in that order; junction bases with no gene match: 11. This CDR3 region has 16 residues. Looked up from germline, CDR1 is ENHRY and CDR2 is SYGVKD. The CDR3 DNA reads as TGTGCCATCAGTGACCTTTACCCCGGACAGGTCTATGGCTACACCTTC. Its protein is CAISDLYPGQVYGYTF.